Presented here are 10 T cell receptor beta chains from one specimen sequenced in a study of T cells in localized non-small cell lung cancer. Clones were sequenced by immunoSEQ multiplex PCR, and TCRdb holds only the in-frame ones, with some missing. The table lists about 20,000 clones, 75% to 90% of them singletons, with roughly 23% in the top ten. The sample in question was PBMCs, obtained before any cancer treatment. These receptors were obtained from a man between 40 and 75 years old with stage II squamous cell lung carcinoma.

CDR3 coding DNA: TGCGCCAGCAGTGAGAACCCGGGTTGGAACACTGAAGCTTTCTTT. Encoded protein: CASSENPGWNTEAFF. The chain uses TRBV10-1 and TRBJ1-1; D gene uncertain. The CDR3 is made up of 15 amino acids. Germline V lookup: CDR1 WNHNN, CDR2 SYGVQD (reference sequence). Trimming cost V 2 bases and J 1 base, with 11 bases left between them.

The rearrangement joins TRBV4-3 to TRBJ1-2; D is unresolved. The V gene lost 4 bases and the J gene lost 2 bases, with 17 bases spanning the gap. The CDR3 has 16 amino acids. Germline values: CDR1 LGHNA, CDR2 YSLEER. The CDR3 nucleotides are TGCGCCAGCAGCCCCACAACGGGAGCTGGGAACTATGGCTACACCTTC. As protein: CASSPTTGAGNYGYTF.

The chain combines TRBV4-3 with TRBJ2-7; possible D gene TRBD2, 5 bases. With 7 bases removed from V and 3 bases from J, the gap between germline ends came to 7 bases. The CDR3 loop spans 11 amino acids. CDR1 is LGHNA and CDR2 is YSLEER in the germline V gene. CDR3 amino acids: CASTGVYEQYF. Here the CDR3 DNA reads TGCGCCAGCACCGGGGTCTACGAGCAGTACTTC.

This chain joins TRBV5-1 and TRBJ2-1, with 9 nucleotides matching TRBD2. The J segment lost 1 base and the V segment lost 5 bases, leaving 22 bases of the junction unmatched. The germline V gene has CDR1 SGHRS and CDR2 YFSETQ. The CDR3 sequence is 21 residues long. The CDR3 loop is CASRGDQQLGSGSRSYNEQFF. The CDR3 DNA follows: TGCGCCAGCAGGGGCGACCAGCAGCTTGGTAGCGGGAGCAGGTCCTACAATGAGCAGTTCTTC.

The chain couples TRBV6-5 to TRBJ2-3; no definite D call. The CDR3 totals 13 residues. The germline V gene encodes CDR1 MNHEY and CDR2 SVGAGI. Trimming cost V 0 bases and J 6 bases, with 7 bases left between them. CDR3 DNA: TGTGCCAGCAGTTACTCGGGGTTGGATACGCAGTATTTT. This sequence encodes CASSYSGLDTQYF.

The CDR3 sequence: CASSPLGTEAFF. The CDR3 DNA reads as TGTGCCAGCAGTCCTCTGGGGACTGAAGCTTTCTTT. V is TRBV28 and J is TRBJ1-1; no firm D call. The CDR3 extends over 12 amino acids. The germline V and J ends were trimmed by 5 bases and 5 bases, with 9 bases remaining between them. CDR1 and CDR2 (germline): MDHEN, SYDVKM.

The chain combines TRBV29-1 with TRBJ1-2; no definite D call. The CDR3 is 13 amino acids. Germline V lookup: CDR1 SQVTM, CDR2 ANQGSEA. With 4 bases removed from V and 0 bases from J, the gap between germline ends came to 9 bases. CDR3 sequence reads: CSVAGPANYGYTF. In nucleotides, the CDR3 is TGCAGCGTTGCAGGTCCCGCTAACTATGGCTACACCTTC.

The V gene is TRBV30, the J gene TRBJ2-7; D is possibly TRBD1 or TRBD2 (5 bases each). The germline V gene has CDR1 GTSNPN and CDR2 SVGIG (reference sequence). The CDR3 length is 15 residues. V was trimmed by 0 bases and J by 5 bases, leaving 17 bases between them. The CDR3 sequence is CAWSVRGKGTHEQYF. CDR3 DNA sequence: TGTGCCTGGAGTGTACGAGGGAAGGGGACCCACGAGCAGTACTTC.

V gene TRBV10-3 combines with J gene TRBJ2-1; D unresolved. The CDR3 is 13 amino acids. V was cut by 6 bases and J by 8 bases, with 14 bases left in between. Germline CDR1 ENHRY, CDR2 SYGVKD. The CDR3 DNA reads as TGTGCCATCAGAGATTCAAATGCCGATGAGCAGTTCTTC. Residues: CAIRDSNADEQFF.

V is TRBV5-1 and J is TRBJ2-5; D not certain. This CDR3 has 14 residues. Germline V CDR1 and CDR2: SGHRS, YFSETQ. Trimming removed 2 bases from V and 1 base from J, with 9 bases in between. CDR3 amino acids: CASSFAGAQETQYF. Here the CDR3 DNA reads TGCGCCAGCAGCTTCGCAGGAGCCCAAGAGACCCAGTACTTC.